Below, one TCR beta chain is given with its context. It lacks a known antigen. The record has no base qualities; no much larger clone is one base away. This sample is part of a study of T-cell memory formation after mild COVID-19 (dated by TCRdb to the early 2020s). Broadly, across the study: TCR sequence clusters from the two donors were found to be largely donor specific. The cohort was made up of two young adult volunteers, one female and one male, who were previously healthy. T-cell clones expanding and contracting after mild COVID-19 in a couple of donors were tracked by longitudinal TCRalpha and TCRbeta repertoire sequencing. What the authors observed across the whole study: Clones contracting from day 15 to 85 had balanced CD4/CD8 phenotypes, while a second wave expanding from day 15 to 37 was biased towards CD4+. Contracting CD4+ clones appeared mostly in the CM and EM memory subsets, whereas CD8+ clones were enriched in EMRA. SARS-CoV-2 specificity was not confirmed for the second-wave clones peaking on day 37. Only a couple of mild cases were covered by the study, and larger cohorts that include severe cases with pre-infection samples were considered necessary. Some responding clones were detected in pre-infection memory, suggesting pre-existing cross-reactive memory T cells joined the SARS-CoV-2 response.

Ficoll-Paque density gradient centrifugation was used to isolate PBMCs. Sequencing was performed on an Illumina NovaSeq 6000. TCRalpha and TCRbeta cDNA libraries were constructed by 5'RACE with constant-segment primers, with sample barcodes and unique molecular identifiers being introduced. Trizol reagent was used to extract RNA from every sample. Amplification of the libraries took two PCR steps, and the second step added a second sample barcode plus Illumina TruSeq adapters. Libraries were sequenced on an Illumina NovaSeq with 2 x 150 bp paired-end reads. Processing in the source paper ran as follows. The reads were demultiplexed and collapsed into UMI-guided consensus sequences using migec v1.2.7. Using mixcr v2.1.11, the UMI consensuses were aligned to TRA and TRB V and J templates and assembled into clonotypes. Expanded or contracted clonotypes were those called significant by both edgeR and NoisET, with noise models trained on biological replicates. For edgeR calls, a false discovery rate-adjusted p below 0.01 and a log2 fold-change threshold of 1 were applied. PCA with hierarchical clustering of max-normalized trajectories of the 1000 most abundant clonotypes was used as exploratory dynamics analysis. Separately sequenced CD4+ and CD8+ repertoires were used to assign the CD4 or CD8 phenotype of responding clones. TCRdb reprocessing: public reads trimmed at Q25 with fastp, clones called with MiXCR, in-frame beta chains kept. Each record represents a unique CDR3 protein, reported with the most common genes and DNA among its rows. The V and J calls were not made by the authors but by TCRdb's processing. The sample table lists 250,000 to 300,000 distinct CDR3 sequences, 15% to 20% of them with a count of one. Of the sample, 20% to 25% falls within the top ten clones.

CDR1 and CDR2, looked up from the germline V gene, are SGHTA and FQGTGA. Deletion took 5 bases off V and 4 bases off J, with a span of 17 bases between the germline ends. The CDR3 covers 15 residues, taking in both the cysteine and the phenylalanine. Only the CDR3 part of the read is kept: 45 bases, read in frame from the first base. Sequencing was carried out using PBMCs or a T cell subset sorted from them (not recorded which). This chain is built from TRBV7-3 and TRBJ2-5; the D gene remains uncertain. The clonotype originates from a man between 18 and 35 years old who had mild COVID-19 (a few samples of this study predate the infection). The sample titles of this study are shuffled in the database, so cell type and time point are left out; the donor was told from shared clones. The CDR3 sequence is CASSANLERGETQYF. The nucleotide sequence reads TGTGCCAGCAGCGCCAACTTGGAGCGAGGAGAGACCCAGTACTTC.